This T cell receptor (beta chain) was recovered during a study of cytotoxic CD8 clonotypes in ibrutinib-treated CLL. About this clone: Its target is not known.

The study, taken as a whole, reports: Public clonotypes occurred uncommonly; on treatment, they contracted or remained stable. Sustained-remission patients were sampled at one set of times and progressing patients at different ones. Higher circulating CD8+ T-cell counts strongly accompanied higher baseline clonality, above age-matched healthy donors.

With sequencing, the targeted depth ranged from 1 in 200,000 to 1 in 1 million T cells. Data came from immunoSEQ multiplex PCR; TCRdb stores just in-frame clones and leaves some out. Of about 45,000 clones in the sample, 60% to 70% were seen once. This specimen consisted of PBMCs, obtained after 24 months of ibrutinib treatment. This TCR was sampled from a human donor with chronic lymphocytic leukemia.

In DNA form, the CDR3 reads TGTGCCAGCACGGGCAGGGAAAATGGCTACACCTTC. Its protein product is CASTGRENGYTF. The chain couples TRBV2 to TRBJ1-2, with a weak D call TRBD1 (5 bases). CDR3 length equals 12 residues. Trimming stripped 7 bases from V and 6 bases from J, with 12 bases between. The germline gives CDR1 SNHLY, CDR2 FYNNEI. Complete variable domain (other parts from reference TRBV2 and TRBJ1-2): EPEVTQTPSHQVTQMGQEVILRCVPISNHLYFYWYRQILGQKVEFLVSFYNNEISEKSEIFDDQFSVERPDGSNFTLKIRSTKLEDSAMYFCASTGRENGYTFGSGTRLTVV.